The T cell receptor (beta chain) under discussion was sequenced for a study of OX40 agonist ivuxolimab in advanced cancers. Study context: Patients' therapy was ivuxolimab, an antibody that acts as an agonist of OX40 (CD134).

The table came from immunoSEQ multiplex PCR; TCRdb's copy has only in-frame clones and leaves some out. The data show some 74,000 clones, about 85% seen once. Findings and caveats of the study: At 0.1 to 3.0 mg/kg, CD4+ and CD8+ blood T cells expanded clonally by week 6.

Comments on this clone: Its antigen is unidentified.

The specimen was CD4+ or CD8+ T cells sorted from blood, collected in a trial of the OX40 agonist ivuxolimab. This sequence originates from an adult with an advanced solid tumor such as melanoma, head and neck, liver or kidney cancer.

The CDR3 region is CASSQDSGSWSYNEQFF. CDR3 nucleotide sequence: TGCGCCAGCAGCCAAGATTCAGGCAGTTGGTCCTACAATGAGCAGTTCTTC. The chain joins TRBV4-1 to TRBJ2-1; D gene uncertain. This CDR3 has 17 residues. Germline CDR1 MGHRA, CDR2 YSYEKL. V was clipped by 0 bases and J by 1 base, with 13 bases between them.